A selection of T cell receptor beta chains follows, all from one sample in a study of blood T cell repertoires in COVID-19. The method was immunoSEQ multiplex PCR; TCRdb's version includes in-frame clones alone and lacks a portion of them. The table lists tens of thousands of clones, over 70% of them singletons, with nearly 5% in the top ten. Sequences were obtained from peripheral blood. Every receptor here comes from a human donor in a cohort sampled during active COVID-19. CDR3s include the opening cysteine and the closing phenylalanine or tryptophan. The order of the fields is D gene, J gene, V gene, clone size, CDR3 protein, CDR3 DNA. D genes are given only for firm matches. Not all rows give a size; the values are once, few, many and, for expanded clones, a class.

>TRBD2|TRBJ2-5|TRBV6-2/TRBV6-3|-
CASSYSGGRSETQYF
TGTGCCAGCAGTTACTCGGGCGGGAGGAGTGAGACCCAGTACTTC
>TRBD2|TRBJ2-7|TRBV7-2|-
CASSPTGLAYEQYF
TGTGCCAGCAGCCCAACGGGACTAGCTTACGAGCAGTACTTC
>-|TRBJ1-1|TRBV2|-
CASTPDRHTEAFF
TGTGCCAGCACCCCGGACAGACACACTGAAGCTTTCTTT
>-|TRBJ1-4|TRBV19|-
CASNHGGWNEKLFF
TGTGCCAGTAACCATGGGGGGTGGAATGAAAAACTGTTTTTT
>TRBD1|TRBJ2-4|TRBV4-3|-
CASSQEVPGQGAIQYF
TGCGCCAGCAGCCAAGAAGTTCCGGGACAGGGGGCCATTCAGTACTTC
>-|TRBJ2-7|TRBV27|many
CASSLSSGWDEQYF
TGTGCCAGCAGTTTATCGTCAGGGTGGGACGAGCAGTACTTC
>TRBD1|TRBJ1-4|TRBV27|medium-sized
CASTHRGTNEKLFF
TGTGCCAGCACCCACAGGGGAACTAATGAAAAACTGTTTTTT
>-|TRBJ2-7|TRBV9|-
CASSPQGGGGSYEQYF
TGTGCCAGCAGCCCACAGGGCGGGGGAGGATCCTACGAGCAGTACTTC
>TRBD2|TRBJ2-2|TRBV6-1|-
CASSGTSGRTNTGELFF
TGTGCCAGCAGTGGGACTAGCGGGAGGACGAACACCGGGGAGCTGTTTTTT
>TRBD1|TRBJ1-2|TRBV12-3/TRBV12-4|few
CAIRQGSGYTF
TGTGCCATCCGACAGGGTTCTGGCTACACCTTC
>-|TRBJ1-1|TRBV6-5|-
CASSYLPGKTEAFF
TGTGCCAGCAGTTACCTTCCGGGGAAAACTGAAGCTTTCTTT
>-|TRBJ1-5|TRBV19|-
CASSIERNIYSNQPQHF
TGTGCCAGTAGTATCGAGCGGAATATCTATAGCAATCAGCCCCAGCATTTT
>-|TRBJ2-5|TRBV18|once
CASSPLREETQYF
TGTGCCAGCTCACCACTACGGGAAGAGACCCAGTACTTC
>-|TRBJ2-7|TRBV7-8|-
CASSLGGLGISYEQYF
TGTGCCAGCAGCTTAGGGGGACTGGGGATCTCCTACGAGCAGTACTTC
>TRBD1|TRBJ2-6|TRBV6-4|-
CASSDPLGGRASGANVLTF
TGTGCCAGCAGTGACCCCTTAGGGGGCAGGGCCTCTGGGGCCAACGTCCTGACTTTC
>TRBD1|TRBJ2-7|TRBV2|few
CASTGQGIYEQYF
TGTGCCAGCACCGGACAGGGTATCTACGAGCAGTACTTC
>-|TRBJ1-5|TRBV5-6|-
CASSLGQPNQPQHF
TGTGCCAGCAGCTTGGGACAGCCTAATCAGCCCCAGCATTTT